In its sample, the clone carrying this T cell receptor beta chain is large. Its antigen remains unknown. The data are from a study of vaccination effects on CD4 cells after COVID-19. Culture lasted 10 days before CD4+ T cell isolation. Participants were vaccinated with two doses of either the BNT162b2 or mRNA-1273 vaccine. In the vaccine recipients, nucleocapsid antibodies were negative and there was no prior SARS-CoV-2 infection. Assay: immunoSEQ multiplex PCR; the TCRdb copy retains only in-frame clones and omits some. The sample records about 40,000 clones, about 62% being singletons. The CDR3 is 13 amino acids. V lost 6 bases and J 5 bases, leaving 11 bases between the germline ends.

The sequences come from CD4+ T cells from PBMCs cultured without peptide, collected after COVID-19 vaccination. The V gene is TRBV12-3 or TRBV12-4, the J gene TRBJ1-5; D remains ambiguous. The sequence was collected from a human donor who received a COVID-19 vaccine. This chain's CDR3 is CASRRRIDQPQHF. CDR3 bases: TGTGCCAGCAGGCGACGGATTGATCAGCCCCAGCATTTT.